This TCR beta chain came from a study of CD8+ T cells in alopecia areata. The study, taken as a whole, reports: In patients, TCRs were shared less clearly than in mice, and HLA may possibly be involved. Normal skin's resident alphabeta T cells are also sequenced in scalp samples. Alopecia totalis/universalis scalp especially showed more expanded CD8+ clones than normal scalp.

V trimming: 4 bases; J trimming: 7 bases; junction bases outside the gene matches: 4. CDR1 and CDR2 from the germline V gene are MDHEN and SYDVKM. The CDR3 is made up of 15 amino acids. Sorting separated CD4+ and CD8+ T cells out of PBMCs. This clone was detected only once. Its antigen remains unknown. Once RNA had been extracted, it was reverse transcribed into cDNA to act as the sequencing template. TCRdb's table, derived via immunoSEQ multiplex PCR, lists solely in-frame clones and lacks some. The sample carries 90,000 to 120,000 clones, 55% to 75% recorded once. The rearrangement links TRBV28 to TRBJ2-1; 13 positions agree with TRBD2. The sequence came from a human donor in good health. The sequenced material came from CD8+ T cells sorted from blood. CDR3 sequence reads: CASSSGLAGWNEQFF. For the CDR3, the DNA is TGTGCCAGCAGTTCGGGACTAGCGGGGTGGAATGAGCAGTTCTTC.